This T cell receptor (beta chain) was documented in a study of blood T cell repertoires in COVID-19. Study at large: Samples came from the United States, Italy and Spain, spanning acute and convalescent COVID-19.

Sequencing was performed with immunoSEQ multiplex PCR; in TCRdb, only in-frame clones are kept and a portion is missing. The table includes about 120,000 clones, roughly four fifths detected once. V shed 1 base and J 13 bases; nucleotides not matched to a gene: 10. The CDR3 has 15 amino acids. Germline CDR1 SEHNR, CDR2 FQNEAQ (reference sequence). The sample consisted of peripheral blood. This clonotype was obtained from a man in his thirties or forties with COVID-19, enrolled during active disease. This chain links TRBV7-9 with TRBJ1-1, with 12 bases identical to TRBD1. The CDR3, as DNA: TGTGCCAGCAGCTTAGATTACGGGACAGGGGGCCCCGGTTTCTTT. Amino acid sequence: CASSLDYGTGGPGFF.